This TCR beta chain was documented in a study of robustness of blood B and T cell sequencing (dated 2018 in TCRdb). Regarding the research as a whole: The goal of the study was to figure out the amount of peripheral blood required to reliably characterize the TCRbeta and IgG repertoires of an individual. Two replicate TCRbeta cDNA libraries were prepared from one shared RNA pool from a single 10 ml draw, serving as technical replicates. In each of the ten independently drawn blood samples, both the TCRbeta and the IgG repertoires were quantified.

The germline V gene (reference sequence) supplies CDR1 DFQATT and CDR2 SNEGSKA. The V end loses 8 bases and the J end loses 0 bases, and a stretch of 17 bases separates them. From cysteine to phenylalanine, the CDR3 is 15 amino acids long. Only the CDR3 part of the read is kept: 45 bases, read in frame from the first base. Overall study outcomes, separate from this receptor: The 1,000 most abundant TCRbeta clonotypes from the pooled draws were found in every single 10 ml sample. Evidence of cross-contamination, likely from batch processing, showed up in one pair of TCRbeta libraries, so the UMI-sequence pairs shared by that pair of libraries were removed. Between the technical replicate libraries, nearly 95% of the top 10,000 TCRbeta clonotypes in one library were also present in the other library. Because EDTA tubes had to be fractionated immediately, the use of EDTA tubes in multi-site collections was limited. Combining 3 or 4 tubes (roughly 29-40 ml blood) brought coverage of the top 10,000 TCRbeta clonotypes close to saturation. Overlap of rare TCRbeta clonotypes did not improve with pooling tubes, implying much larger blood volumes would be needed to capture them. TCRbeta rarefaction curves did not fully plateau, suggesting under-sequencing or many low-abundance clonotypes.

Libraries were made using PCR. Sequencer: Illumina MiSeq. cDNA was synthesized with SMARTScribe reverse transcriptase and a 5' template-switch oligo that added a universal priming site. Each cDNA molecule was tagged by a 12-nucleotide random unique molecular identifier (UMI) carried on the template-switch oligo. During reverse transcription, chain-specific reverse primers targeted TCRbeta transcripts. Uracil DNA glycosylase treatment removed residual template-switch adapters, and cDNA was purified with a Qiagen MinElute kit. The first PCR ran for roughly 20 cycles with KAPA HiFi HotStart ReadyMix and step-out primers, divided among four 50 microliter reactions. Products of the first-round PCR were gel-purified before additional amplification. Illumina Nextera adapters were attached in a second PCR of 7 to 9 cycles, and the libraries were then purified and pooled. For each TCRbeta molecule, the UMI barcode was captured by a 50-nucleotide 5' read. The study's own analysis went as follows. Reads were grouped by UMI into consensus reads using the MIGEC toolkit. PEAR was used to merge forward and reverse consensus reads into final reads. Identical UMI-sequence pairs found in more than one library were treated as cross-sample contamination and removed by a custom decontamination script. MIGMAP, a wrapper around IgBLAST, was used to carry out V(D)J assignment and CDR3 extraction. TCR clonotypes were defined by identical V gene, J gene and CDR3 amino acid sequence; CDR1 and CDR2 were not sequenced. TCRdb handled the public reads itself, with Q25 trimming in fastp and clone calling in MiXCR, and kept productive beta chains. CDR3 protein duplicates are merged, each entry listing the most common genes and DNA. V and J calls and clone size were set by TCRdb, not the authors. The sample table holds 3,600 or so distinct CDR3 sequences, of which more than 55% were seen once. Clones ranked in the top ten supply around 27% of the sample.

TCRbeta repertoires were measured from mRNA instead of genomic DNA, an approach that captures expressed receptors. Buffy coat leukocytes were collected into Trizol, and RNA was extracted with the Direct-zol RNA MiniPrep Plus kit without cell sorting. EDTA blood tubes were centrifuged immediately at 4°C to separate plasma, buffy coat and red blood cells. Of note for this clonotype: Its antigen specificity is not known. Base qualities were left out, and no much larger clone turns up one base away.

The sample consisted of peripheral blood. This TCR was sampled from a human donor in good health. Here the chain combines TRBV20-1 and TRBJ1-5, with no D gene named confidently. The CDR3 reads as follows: CSLSDGSPSNQPQHF. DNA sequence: TGCAGTCTATCGGACGGATCACCTAGCAATCAGCCCCAGCATTTT.